This T cell receptor beta chain was sequenced during a study of T cell responses to AZD1222 COVID-19 vaccine. Regarding the study as a whole: None of the repertoires were sampled until the peak T cell response had passed. At 160-218 and 743-854, vaccine-associated CD4 TCRs were dominant, and they spanned spike. Recipients of two AZD1222 doses showed rising Spike-specific TCR breadth and depth.

As to this clone: Its antigen remains unidentified.

The CDR3 loop spans 16 amino acids. After removal of 3 bases from V and 6 bases from J, the junction contained 11 bases not matched to a gene. Germline CDR1 MNHEY, CDR2 SMNVEV (reference sequence). TCRdb's copy holds only in-frame clones and misses some; the assay was immunoSEQ multiplex PCR. The sample gives some 130,000 clones, around nine tenths of which show up once; about 6% is in the top ten. The sample here was peripheral blood, taken on day 0 of AZD1222 vaccination. The J gene is TRBJ1-5, the V gene TRBV27; 7 bases are shared with TRBD1. The TCR originated in an adult in good health. In DNA form, the CDR3 reads TGTGCCAGCAGTTTGGGGGCAGGGGGGATATTTCAGCCCCAGCATTTT. This sequence encodes CASSLGAGGIFQPQHF.